This passage covers 31 T cell receptor beta chains from one sample sequenced in a study of T cell repertoires in cytomegalovirus infection. In TCRdb, the reads were re-called with MiXCR into one record per CDR3 protein. This sample has fewer than 300,000 distinct CDR3 sequences, with about 25% found just once. Sequencing was done on a sample of PBMCs. The origin of the receptors is a human donor in good health (CMV status not recorded). Some clones in this sample may be carry-over from other donors' samples.

The V gene is TRBV7-3, the J gene TRBJ2-6, with no clear D. The CDR3 is made up of 15 amino acids. The germline CDR1 and CDR2 sequences are SGHTA and FQGTGA. Between the trimmed V and J ends, which lost 5 bases and 3 bases, there was a span of 11 bases. CDR3 in DNA: TGTGCCAGCAGCCCCGGTCTGCTTGGGGCCAACGTCCTGACTTTC. It translates to CASSPGLLGANVLTF.

This clonotype was picked up a small number of times. The V and J genes are TRBV30 and TRBJ2-5; 7 bases fit TRBD1. V lost 0 bases to trimming and J lost 4 bases; unmatched junction nucleotides: 5. The CDR3 has 14 amino acids. The germline gives CDR1 GTSNPN, CDR2 SVGIG (reference sequence). The CDR3 sequence: CAWSVQYRGETQYF. CDR3 sequence (DNA): TGTGCCTGGAGTGTACAGTACAGGGGAGAGACCCAGTACTTC.

The rearrangement joins TRBV5-1 to TRBJ2-7; the D is unclear. Germline CDR1 SGHRS, CDR2 YFSETQ. The V end was cut by 5 bases, the J end by 5 bases, with 8 bases between. This CDR3 spans 11 amino acids. CDR3 coding DNA: TGCGCCAGCAGAGGTCCTGACGAGCAGTACTTC. It yields the protein CASRGPDEQYF.

This clonotype was recorded many times. This chain joins TRBV7-2 and TRBJ2-1; D remains ambiguous. Germline assignment: CDR1 SGHTA and CDR2 FQGNSA. This CDR3 comprises 11 residues. The V end lost 2 bases, the J end lost 9 bases, and 5 bases lay between the germline ends. This CDR3 is CASSLIGEQFF. The CDR3 DNA reads TGTGCCAGCAGCTTAATCGGTGAGCAGTTCTTC.

This clonotype was detected ten times or more. The chain couples TRBV11-2 to TRBJ2-4, with 9 positions matching TRBD2. V was clipped by 5 bases and J by 8 bases; unmatched bases: 10. Germline CDR1 is SGHAT and CDR2 is FQNNGV. CDR3 length: 15 amino acids. The CDR3 DNA sequence: TGTGCCAGCAGCCCCGGTGGCGGGAGGGCTCACATTCAGTACTTC. This gives the protein CASSPGGGRAHIQYF.

Comments on this clonotype: A much larger clonotype is one base distant, so this may be a read error. The chain uses TRBV11-2 and TRBJ1-1, with unresolved D. In germline, CDR1 is SGHAT, CDR2 FQNNGV. Trimming took off 6 bases at V and 8 bases at J, with 13 bases between the two ends. There are 12 residues in the CDR3. CDR3 protein: CASSAYGIEAFF. CDR3 coding DNA: TGTGCCAGCAGTGCTTACGGGATAGAAGCTTTCTTT.

V usage is TRBV5-5 and J usage is TRBJ1-6; 7 bases agree with TRBD1. This CDR3 is 15 amino acids long. J was trimmed by 7 bases and V by 4 bases; bases with no gene match: 8. Per the germline V gene, CDR1 is SGHKS and CDR2 is YYEKEE (reference sequence). The CDR3 is CASSGSRDRNSPLHF. DNA of the CDR3: TGTGCCAGCAGCGGCTCCCGGGACAGAAATTCACCCCTCCACTTT.

The chain has TRBV19 and TRBJ2-7, with unresolved D. The germline V gene has CDR1 LNHDA and CDR2 SQIVND (reference sequence). V lost 5 bases and J 2 bases, leaving 16 bases between the germline ends. The CDR3 is made up of 15 amino acids. The CDR3 sequence: CASSSLFGSPYEQYF. For the CDR3, the DNA is TGTGCCAGTAGTTCCCTTTTTGGGTCCCCCTACGAGCAGTACTTC.

This clonotype has only a few counts. The chain carries TRBV7-9 and TRBJ2-2; 7 bases line up with TRBD2. CDR3 size: 17 residues. V lost 5 bases to trimming and J lost 2 bases; unmatched junction nucleotides: 11. Germline CDR1 is SEHNR and CDR2 is FQNEAQ (reference sequence). The CDR3 reads CASSPASASGNTGELFF. CDR3 nucleotide sequence: TGTGCCAGCAGCCCCGCGTCGGCTAGCGGCAACACCGGGGAGCTGTTTTTT.

The V gene is TRBV28, the J gene TRBJ1-5; D gene uncertain. The CDR3 covers 14 residues. Trimming removed 7 bases at V and 4 bases at J, with 14 bases between. CDR1 and CDR2 (germline): MDHEN, SYDVKM. CDR3 in amino acids: CASKRISSNQPQHF. For the CDR3, the DNA is TGTGCCAGCAAAAGGATCAGTTCAAATCAGCCCCAGCATTTT.

This rearrangement joins TRBV2 to TRBJ2-1; 9 positions agree with TRBD2. Trimming cost V 8 bases and J 9 bases; bases outside gene matches: 11. The CDR3 sequence is 14 residues long. The germline CDR1 and CDR2 sequences are SNHLY and FYNNEI. DNA of the CDR3: TGTGCCAGCCGCTGGACTAGCGAGGGAAGTGAGCAGTTCTTC. It encodes CASRWTSEGSEQFF.

This sequence joins TRBV7-9 and TRBJ2-7; 9 nucleotides line up with TRBD2. The junction had 8 bases not matched to a gene; V was cut back by 3 bases and J by 2 bases. The germline V gene has CDR1 SEHNR and CDR2 FQNEAQ (reference sequence). This CDR3 has 16 amino acids. CDR3 residues: CASSFLLRGGTYEQYF. The CDR3 nucleotides are TGTGCCAGCAGCTTTTTATTGCGGGGGGGAACCTACGAGCAGTACTTC. Filled out from reference TRBV7-9 and TRBJ2-7, the complete variable domain reads DTGVSQNPRHKITKRGQNVTFRCDPISEHNRLYWYRQTLGQGPEFLTYFQNEAQLEKSRLLSDRFSAERPKGSFSTLEIQRTEQGDSAMYLCASSFLLRGGTYEQYFGPGTRLTVT.

V and J are TRBV7-6 and TRBJ2-3; D is ambiguous. The CDR3 is 15 residues long. The V gene lost 5 bases and the J gene lost 1 base, with 13 bases spanning the gap. Germline CDR1 SGHVS, CDR2 FNYEAQ. In DNA, the CDR3 is TGTGCCAGCAGCCTCATGCCATGGGGCACAGATACGCAGTATTTT. It is translated as CASSLMPWGTDTQYF.

The chain is built from TRBV15 and TRBJ2-5; maybe TRBD2 (6 bases). From germline, CDR1 is LNHNV and CDR2 YYDKDF (reference sequence). The V and J ends lost 5 bases and 1 base respectively, with 11 bases between them. The CDR3 runs 14 residues. CDR3: CATSAWDSQETQYF. The CDR3 nucleotides are TGTGCCACCAGCGCCTGGGACTCCCAAGAGACCCAGTACTTC.

The V gene is TRBV7-2, the J gene TRBJ1-5; D unresolved. This CDR3 is built from 15 residues. V shed 5 bases and J shed 3 bases, with 14 bases lying between them. In germline, CDR1 is SGHTA, CDR2 FQGNSA. The CDR3 region has the DNA TGTGCCAGCAGCCTAACCTCTTACCCCAATCAGCCCCAGCATTTT. It encodes CASSLTSYPNQPQHF. The full variable domain, rest sourced from reference TRBV7-2 and TRBJ1-5, is GAGVSQSPSNKVTEKGKDVELRCDPISGHTALYWYRQSLGQGLEFLIYFQGNSAPDKSGLPSDRFSAERTGGSVSTLTIQRTQQEDSAVYLCASSLTSYPNQPQHFGDGTRLSIL.

This clonotype was observed once. The rearrangement links TRBV7-9 to TRBJ1-2; D unresolved. The CDR3 is 15 amino acids. Germline V lookup: CDR1 SEHNR, CDR2 FQNEAQ (reference sequence). The V end was cut by 5 bases, the J end by 3 bases, with 16 bases between. The CDR3 DNA is TGTGCCAGCAGCCCTCCCAGCCGGGGTGACTATGGCTACACCTTC. It yields the protein CASSPPSRGDYGYTF.

The chain couples TRBV15 to TRBJ2-4; D gene uncertain. The CDR3 has 13 residues. The V end was cut by 4 bases, the J end by 0 bases, with 4 bases between. Germline-derived CDR1 and CDR2 are LNHNV and YYDKDF (reference sequence). The CDR3 is CATSTGAKNIQYF. CDR3 DNA sequence: TGTGCCACCAGCACGGGAGCCAAAAACATTCAGTACTTC.

This clonotype has only a few counts. For the CDR3, the DNA is TGTGCGGGGACGAGGGGCGATTACAATGAGCAGTTCTTC. Protein sequence: CAGTRGDYNEQFF. V is TRBV7-9 and J is TRBJ2-1; D might be TRBD1 or TRBD2, each matching 5 bases. This CDR3 comprises 13 residues. Looked up from germline, CDR1 is SEHNR and CDR2 is FQNEAQ (reference sequence). Supplemented by reference TRBV7-9 and TRBJ2-1, the full variable domain reads DTGVSQNPRHKITKRGQNVTFRCDPISEHNRLYWYRQTLGQGPEFLTYFQNEAQLEKSRLLSDRFSAERPKGSFSTLEIQRTEQGDSAMYLCAGTRGDYNEQFFGPGTRLTVL.

The rearrangement joins TRBV28 to TRBJ1-5, with D unresolved. The germline V gene encodes CDR1 MDHEN and CDR2 SYDVKM. The CDR3 consists of 14 residues. V lost 5 bases and J 3 bases, leaving 11 bases between the germline ends. The CDR3 nucleotides are TGTGCCAGCAGTCTTCCGGGGATCAATCAGCCCCAGCATTTT. This sequence encodes CASSLPGINQPQHF.

This clonotype was counted only a few times. The gene calls are TRBV12-3 or TRBV12-4 and TRBJ1-1; D is perhaps TRBD1 (5 bases). This CDR3 is built from 12 residues. Trimming cost V 10 bases and J 4 bases, with 13 bases left between them. The CDR3 nucleotides read TGTGCCACGTCGCGGGGGGGCACTGAAGCTTTCTTT. This encodes CATSRGGTEAFF.

The rearrangement uses TRBV7-2 and TRBJ1-5, with 7 nucleotides matching TRBD1. J was trimmed by 4 bases and V by 5 bases; bases with no gene match: 8. The CDR3 sequence is 15 residues long. Germline CDR1 SGHTA, CDR2 FQGNSA. The CDR3 DNA follows: TGTGCCAGCAGCCCACCGGGACAGATAAATCAGCCCCAGCATTTT. It yields the protein CASSPPGQINQPQHF.

This clonotype showed up just a few times. This chain links TRBV10-3 with TRBJ2-5, with TRBD1 as a possible D gene (6 bases). This CDR3 region has 13 residues. CDR1 is ENHRY, CDR2 SYGVKD, per germline. V was trimmed by 1 base and J by 4 bases, leaving 7 bases between them. In DNA form, the CDR3 reads TGTGCCATCAGTGAGTACAGGGCAGAGACCCAGTACTTC. It specifies CAISEYRAETQYF.

This clonotype was seen a few times. The chain links TRBV28 to TRBJ2-2, with D perhaps matching TRBD1 (6 bases). This CDR3 is built from 15 residues. Trimming left V 5 bases short and J 4 bases short, with 14 bases between. Germline V gives CDR1 MDHEN, CDR2 SYDVKM. The CDR3 region has the DNA TGTGCCAGCAGTGACCTCCAGGGGTTCACCGGGGAGCTGTTTTTT. Encoded protein: CASSDLQGFTGELFF. Together with reference TRBV28 and TRBJ2-2, the CDR3 gives the full variable domain: DVKVTQSSRYLVKRTGEKVFLECVQDMDHENMFWYRQDPGLGLRLIYFSYDVKMKEKGDIPEGYSVSREKKERFSLILESASTNQTSMYLCASSDLQGFTGELFFGEGSRLTVL.

This clonotype was counted only a few times. V and J are TRBV6-1 and TRBJ2-1, with 8 bases matching TRBD1. Trimming at V came to 3 bases and at J to 0 bases, leaving 1 base not matched to a gene. Germline lookup yields CDR1 MNHNS and CDR2 SASEGT. This CDR3 region has 15 residues. DNA of the CDR3: TGTGCCAGCAGTGAGGGACAGGTCTCCTACAATGAGCAGTTCTTC. Translated: CASSEGQVSYNEQFF.

The chain couples TRBV29-1 to TRBJ2-3, with TRBD2 matching over 13 bases. Trimming took 3 bases from V and 5 from J; bases not matched to a gene: 8. This CDR3 contains 16 residues. Germline CDR1 SQVTM, CDR2 ANQGSEA. In DNA form, the CDR3 reads TGCAGCGTTGACACTAGCGGGGGGGCCGGAGGAGATACGCAGTATTTT. Its translation is CSVDTSGGAGGDTQYF.

This sequence joins TRBV15 and TRBJ1-5; TRBD1 aligns across 7 bases. Germline trimming cut 2 bases from V and 1 base from J; bases unmatched to any gene: 8. Germline values: CDR1 LNHNV, CDR2 YYDKDF (reference sequence). The CDR3 is made up of 17 amino acids. This CDR3 is CATSRWGEGASNQPQHF. CDR3 nucleotides: TGTGCCACCAGCAGATGGGGGGAGGGGGCGAGCAATCAGCCCCAGCATTTT.

This clonotype has just a few counts. The genes are TRBV7-2 and TRBJ1-2; D uncertain. The CDR3 spans 15 residues. Germline loops: CDR1 SGHTA, CDR2 FQGNSA. Trimming left V 5 bases short and J 0 bases short, with 13 bases between. The CDR3 DNA follows: TGTGCCAGCAGCCCATCGACTACCGCTAACTATGGCTACACCTTC. Encoded protein: CASSPSTTANYGYTF.

This clonotype showed up many times. V gene TRBV7-2 combines with J gene TRBJ2-5; 8 nucleotides agree with TRBD1. Germline V lookup: CDR1 SGHTA, CDR2 FQGNSA. V lost 4 bases, J lost 3 bases, and 10 bases stayed unmatched. The CDR3 loop spans 16 amino acids. CDR3 nucleotides: TGTGCCAGCAGCTCCGACAGGGGAGGTGATAAAGAGACCCAGTACTTC. Its translation is CASSSDRGGDKETQYF.

V is TRBV7-9 and J is TRBJ2-7; 9 bases match TRBD1. Germline CDR1 and CDR2: SEHNR and FQNEAQ (reference sequence). The V gene end was trimmed by 5 bases and the J gene end by 5 bases; junction bases not matched to a gene: 7. The CDR3 has 14 residues. The CDR3 is CASSLGQGPDEQYF. The CDR3 nucleotides are TGTGCCAGCAGCCTTGGACAGGGGCCGGACGAGCAGTACTTC. Together with reference TRBV7-9 and TRBJ2-7, the CDR3 gives the full variable domain: DTGVSQNPRHKITKRGQNVTFRCDPISEHNRLYWYRQTLGQGPEFLTYFQNEAQLEKSRLLSDRFSAERPKGSFSTLEIQRTEQGDSAMYLCASSLGQGPDEQYFGPGTRLTVT.

The CDR3 DNA reads as TGTGCCAGCATGACTACCCAAGAGACCCAGTACTTC. It encodes CASMTTQETQYF. The rearrangement links TRBV28 to TRBJ2-5; maybe TRBD2 (5 bases). The CDR3 consists of 12 residues. Germline loops: CDR1 MDHEN, CDR2 SYDVKM. V lost 7 bases and J 1 base, leaving 7 bases between the germline ends.

The chain has TRBV7-2 and TRBJ2-5; a possible D gene is TRBD2 (5 bases). The CDR3 loop spans 14 amino acids. CDR1 and CDR2 (germline): SGHTA, FQGNSA. The V and J ends lost 4 bases and 1 base respectively, with 10 bases between them. The CDR3 protein is CASSSRETQETQYF. The CDR3 DNA reads as TGTGCCAGCAGCTCCCGGGAAACCCAAGAGACCCAGTACTTC.